These 20 T cell receptor beta chains originate from one sample sequenced in a study of blood T cell repertoires in COVID-19. The method was immunoSEQ multiplex PCR; TCRdb's version includes in-frame clones alone and lacks a portion of them. Of tens of thousands of clones listed, around 90% are singletons. The sequenced material came from peripheral blood. These receptors were collected from a human donor with active COVID-19. The donor label of this sample is uncertain.

The chain joins TRBV9 to TRBJ1-6, with 9 bases lining up with TRBD1. The CDR3 is made up of 17 amino acids. V gave up 6 bases and J gave up 5 bases; unmatched junction bases: 12. CDR1 and CDR2 (germline): SGDLS, YYNGEE. The CDR3 region has the DNA TGTGCCAGCACCAAGGGGGGGGACAGGGATAATAATTCACCCCTCCACTTT. This codes for CASTKGGDRDNNSPLHF.

This clone was observed once. This chain joins TRBV5-1 and TRBJ1-1, with D hard to call. The CDR3 runs 15 residues. CDR1 and CDR2 (germline): SGHRS, YFSETQ. V was shortened by 4 bases and J by 2 bases, with 15 bases between the two germline ends. CDR3 DNA: TGCGCCAGCAGCGATCTCCCGACACCTAACACTGAAGCTTTCTTT. It translates to CASSDLPTPNTEAFF.

This chain uses TRBV3-1 (or the pseudogene TRBV3-2) with TRBJ1-2, with D maybe TRBD1 (6 bases). The V end lost 6 bases, the J end lost 9 bases, and 20 bases lay between the germline ends. Germline V CDR1 and CDR2: LGHDT, YNNKEL (reference sequence). The length of the CDR3 is 14 residues. The CDR3 DNA is TGTGCCAGCAGTCATACTACAGGGAGAAGGAGCTACACCTTC. Protein product: CASSHTTGRRSYTF.

This clone was recorded only once. This rearrangement joins TRBV5-1 to TRBJ2-3; 9 bases are shared with TRBD2. J was trimmed by 6 bases and V by 4 bases; bases with no gene match: 15. The germline V gene encodes CDR1 SGHRS and CDR2 YFSETQ. The length of the CDR3 is 17 residues. The CDR3 spells CASSLSPGRGGPDTQYF. The CDR3 DNA sequence: TGCGCCAGCAGCCTCTCTCCTGGGCGGGGGGGCCCGGATACGCAGTATTTT.

The rearrangement joins TRBV6-6 to TRBJ2-6, with TRBD1 matching 9 bases. The V segment lost 10 bases and the J segment 2 bases; nucleotides outside the gene matches: 9. The CDR3 sequence is 16 residues long. Germline values: CDR1 MNHNY, CDR2 SVGAGI (reference sequence). For the CDR3, the DNA is TGTGCCACTACCCCCACAGGGGGCACTGGGGCCAACGTCCTGACTTTC. Translation: CATTPTGGTGANVLTF.

The chain couples TRBV12-5 to TRBJ2-2; possible D gene TRBD2, 6 bases. Germline CDR1 and CDR2: LGHNT and FRNRAP. V was pared by 1 base and J by 5 bases, with 29 bases between. CDR3 length equals 21 residues. The CDR3 nucleotides read TGTGCTAGTGGTTTGGCCAGAACACCGGGAGCCACCATCGACTATACCGGGGAGCTGTTTTTT. It codes for CASGLARTPGATIDYTGELFF.

The V and J genes are TRBV3-1 (or the pseudogene TRBV3-2) and TRBJ1-2; no clear D. Germline-derived CDR1 and CDR2 are LGHDT and YNNKEL (reference sequence). V was pared by 0 bases and J by 8 bases, with 10 bases between. CDR3 length: 13 amino acids. CDR3 amino acids: CASSQEGLVGYTF. DNA for the CDR3: TGTGCCAGCAGCCAAGAAGGACTGGTAGGCTACACCTTC.

The rearrangement joins TRBV9 to TRBJ1-5, with 7 bases matching TRBD1. V dropped 0 bases and J dropped 6; count of bases not matched to a gene: 0. CDR3 length: 13 residues. Germline V lookup: CDR1 SGDLS, CDR2 YYNGEE. CDR3 coding DNA: TGTGCCAGCAGCGTAGCAGGGGGTCAGCCCCAGCATTTT. This translates into CASSVAGGQPQHF.

The gene calls are TRBV6-6 and TRBJ2-3; TRBD2 is a possible D gene (6 bases). Germline loops: CDR1 MNHNY, CDR2 SVGAGI (reference sequence). V lost 5 bases and J 8 bases, leaving 20 bases between the germline ends. The CDR3 runs to 15 residues. CDR3 sequence (DNA): TGTGCCAGCAGTGCCCCCAACTTGGACGGGGGTACGCAGTATTTT. Encoded protein: CASSAPNLDGGTQYF.

The chain links TRBV6-1 to TRBJ1-4, with D perhaps matching TRBD1 (6 bases). The germline V and J ends were trimmed by 3 bases and 2 bases, with 10 bases remaining between them. The CDR3 is made up of 15 amino acids. Germline V CDR1 and CDR2: MNHNS, SASEGT. The CDR3 DNA sequence: TGTGCCAGCAGTGAGGGGGCATGGACTAATGAAAAACTGTTTTTT. Amino acids: CASSEGAWTNEKLFF.

The gene calls are TRBV29-1 and TRBJ2-2, with a tentative D call TRBD2 (6 bases). Germline V gene lookup returns CDR1 SQVTM and CDR2 ANQGSEA. The CDR3 is 10 amino acids. The CDR3 region has the DNA TGCGGGGGGTACACCGGGGAGCTGTTTTTT. Translation gives CGGYTGELFF.

This chain uses TRBV6-5 with TRBJ1-1, with TRBD1 identical over 8 bases. After removal of 6 bases from V and 1 base from J, the junction contained 7 bases not matched to a gene. Germline assignment: CDR1 MNHEY and CDR2 SVGAGI. The CDR3 has 15 residues. In nucleotides, the CDR3 is TGTGCCAGCAGCCGAGACAGGGGATCGAACACTGAAGCTTTCTTT. Translation: CASSRDRGSNTEAFF.

CDR3 protein: CASSRQGTGSNQPQHF. The CDR3 coding sequence is TGTGCCAGCAGTCGACAGGGTACGGGTAGCAATCAGCCCCAGCATTTT. The chain combines TRBV6-6 with TRBJ1-5; 7 bases align to TRBD1. The CDR3 sequence is 16 residues long. The germline V gene encodes CDR1 MNHNY and CDR2 SVGAGI (reference sequence). Trimming removed 5 bases from V and 0 bases from J; junction bases left unmatched: 7.

The chain uses TRBV7-3 and TRBJ2-3; 8 bases are a match to TRBD1. The trim removed 1 base at V and 5 bases at J, leaving 5 bases unmatched. CDR3 size: 15 residues. Looked up from germline, CDR1 is SGHTA and CDR2 is FQGTGA. CDR3 in DNA: TGTGCCAGCAGCTTAAAACAGGGGGGAGTAGATACGCAGTATTTT. Translating gives CASSLKQGGVDTQYF.

V and J are TRBV2 and TRBJ2-7; 7 bases align to TRBD2. The CDR3 has 13 amino acids. The trim removed 8 bases at V and 3 bases at J, leaving 7 bases unmatched. Germline CDR1 SNHLY, CDR2 FYNNEI. The CDR3 sequence is CASGREFDYEQYF. The CDR3 DNA follows: TGTGCCAGCGGGAGGGAGTTCGACTACGAGCAGTACTTC.

V usage is TRBV7-6 and J usage is TRBJ1-6; 10 nucleotides align to TRBD1. This CDR3 has 18 residues. In germline, CDR1 is SGHVS, CDR2 FNYEAQ. Trimming took 3 bases from V and 0 from J; bases not matched to a gene: 5. For the CDR3, the DNA is TGTGCCAGCAGCTTTGGGGGACAGGGGAGCTCCTATAATTCACCCCTCCACTTT. It specifies CASSFGGQGSSYNSPLHF.

The rearrangement joins TRBV15 to TRBJ1-2, with TRBD1 matching 10 bases. In germline, CDR1 is LNHNV, CDR2 YYDKDF (reference sequence). The CDR3 length is 16 residues. V lost 3 bases and J lost 1; bases outside the gene matches: 5. This CDR3 reads CATSRRQGADNYGYTF. The CDR3 coding sequence is TGTGCCACCAGCAGGCGACAGGGGGCGGATAACTATGGCTACACCTTC.

The CDR3 here is CASSLPDRGKLATATNEKLFF. CDR3 bases: TGCGCCAGCAGCTTGCCGGACAGGGGGAAGCTAGCAACAGCAACTAATGAAAAACTGTTTTTT. V is TRBV5-1 and J is TRBJ1-4; TRBD1 matches 10 bases. From germline, CDR1 is SGHRS and CDR2 YFSETQ. The junction had 15 bases not matched to a gene; V was cut back by 1 base and J by 0 bases. This CDR3 contains 21 residues. Filled out from reference TRBV5-1 and TRBJ1-4, the complete variable domain reads KAGVTQTPRYLIKTRGQQVTLSCSPISGHRSVSWYQQTPGQGLQFLFEYFSETQRNKGNFPGRFSGRQFSNSRSEMNVSTLELGDSALYLCASSLPDRGKLATATNEKLFFGSGTQLSVL.

A few counts support this clone. This rearrangement joins TRBV5-5 to TRBJ2-7, with a tentative D call TRBD2 (5 bases). V lost 0 bases and J lost 3, with 7 bases in between. The CDR3 runs 13 residues. The germline V gene encodes CDR1 SGHKS and CDR2 YYEKEE (reference sequence). DNA for the CDR3: TGTGCCAGCAGCTTGGGGGCGGGCTACGAGCAGTACTTC. Its protein is CASSLGAGYEQYF.

Regarding this clone: An end of the junction does not agree with germline; a read error may underlie this. The gene calls are TRBV7-7 and TRBJ2-1; 9 nucleotides match TRBD2. From germline, CDR1 is SSHAT and CDR2 FNYEAQ (reference sequence). The length of the CDR3 is 15 residues. The CDR3 spells CASSLVGGGANEQFF. The CDR3 nucleotides read TGTGCTAGCAGCTTAGTGGGCGGGGGGGCGAATGAGCAGTTCTTC.